This T cell receptor beta chain came from a study of neoadjuvant anti-PD-1 for oral cavity cancer. Time point given: after neoadjuvant nivolumab, at surgical resection. The CDR3 runs to 14 residues. CDR1 is SGHTA and CDR2 is FQGNSA in the germline V gene. V was shortened by 5 bases and J by 2 bases, with 12 bases between the two germline ends. Clones were sequenced by immunoSEQ multiplex PCR, and TCRdb holds only the in-frame ones, with some missing. In the table there are approximately 23,000 clones, around 43% of which are singletons. The origin of this receptor is a person aged 40 to 85 with oral cavity squamous cell carcinoma. The sequencing used tumor tissue, collected after nivolumab (anti-PD-1) treatment. The rearrangement joins TRBV7-2 to TRBJ1-2; perhaps TRBD1 as D (6 bases). The chain's CDR3 is CASSPGTSNYGYTF. CDR3 nucleotides: TGTGCCAGCAGCCCCGGGACATCGAACTATGGCTACACCTTC.